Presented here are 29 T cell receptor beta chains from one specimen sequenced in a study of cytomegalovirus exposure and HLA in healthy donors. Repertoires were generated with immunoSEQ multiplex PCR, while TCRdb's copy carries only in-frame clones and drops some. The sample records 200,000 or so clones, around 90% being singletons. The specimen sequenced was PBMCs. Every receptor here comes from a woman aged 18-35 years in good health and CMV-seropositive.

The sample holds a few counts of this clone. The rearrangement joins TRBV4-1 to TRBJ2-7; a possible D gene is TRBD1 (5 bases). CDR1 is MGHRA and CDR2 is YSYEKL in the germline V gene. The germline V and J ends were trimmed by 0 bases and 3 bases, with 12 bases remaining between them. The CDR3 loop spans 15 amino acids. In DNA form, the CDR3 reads TGCGCCAGCAGCCAAGATGGTAGCAGGGACTACGAGCAGTACTTC. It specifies CASSQDGSRDYEQYF.

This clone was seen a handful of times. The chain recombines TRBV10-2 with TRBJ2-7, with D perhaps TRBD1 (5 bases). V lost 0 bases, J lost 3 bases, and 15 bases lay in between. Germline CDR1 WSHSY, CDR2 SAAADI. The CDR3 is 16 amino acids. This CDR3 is CASSESQGWRVYEQYF. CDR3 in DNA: TGCGCCAGCAGTGAGTCGCAGGGTTGGCGTGTCTACGAGCAGTACTTC.

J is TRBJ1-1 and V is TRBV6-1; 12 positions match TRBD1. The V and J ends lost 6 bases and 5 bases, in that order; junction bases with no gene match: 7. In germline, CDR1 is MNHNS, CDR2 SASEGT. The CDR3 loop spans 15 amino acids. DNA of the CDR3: TGTGCCAGCAGCTACGGGACAGGGGGCGGAACTGAAGCTTTCTTT. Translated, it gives CASSYGTGGGTEAFF.

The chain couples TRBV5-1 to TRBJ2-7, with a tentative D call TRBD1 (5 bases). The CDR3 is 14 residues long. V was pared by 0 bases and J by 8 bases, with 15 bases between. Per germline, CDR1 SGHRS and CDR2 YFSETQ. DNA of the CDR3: TGCGCCAGCAGCTTGGGGGGCCTAGGAGCGAAGCAGTACTTC. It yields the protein CASSLGGLGAKQYF.

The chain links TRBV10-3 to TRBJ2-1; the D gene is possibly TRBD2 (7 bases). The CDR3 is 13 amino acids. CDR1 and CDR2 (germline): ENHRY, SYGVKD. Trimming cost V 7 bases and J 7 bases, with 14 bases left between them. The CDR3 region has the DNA TGTGCCATCATGGGGGAGGGGGGAAATGAGCAGTTCTTC. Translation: CAIMGEGGNEQFF.

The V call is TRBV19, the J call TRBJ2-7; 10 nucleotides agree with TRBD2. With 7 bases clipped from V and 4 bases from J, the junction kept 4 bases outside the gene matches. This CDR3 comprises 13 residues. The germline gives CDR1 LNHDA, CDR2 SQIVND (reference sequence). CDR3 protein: CASTLAGSYEQYF. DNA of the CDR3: TGTGCCAGTACACTAGCGGGGTCATACGAGCAGTACTTC.

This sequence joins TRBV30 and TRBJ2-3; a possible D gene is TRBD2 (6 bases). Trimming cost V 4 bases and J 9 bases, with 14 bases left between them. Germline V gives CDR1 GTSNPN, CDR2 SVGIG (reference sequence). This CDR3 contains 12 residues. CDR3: CAWNTPGVTQYF. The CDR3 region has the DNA TGTGCCTGGAATACCCCGGGGGTGACGCAGTATTTT.

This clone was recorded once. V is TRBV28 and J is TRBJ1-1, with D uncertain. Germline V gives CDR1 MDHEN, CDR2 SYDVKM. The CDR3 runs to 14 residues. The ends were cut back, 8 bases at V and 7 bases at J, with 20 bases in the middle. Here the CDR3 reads CASFIGRGYGEAFF. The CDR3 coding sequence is TGTGCCAGCTTCATCGGTCGGGGATATGGTGAAGCTTTCTTT.

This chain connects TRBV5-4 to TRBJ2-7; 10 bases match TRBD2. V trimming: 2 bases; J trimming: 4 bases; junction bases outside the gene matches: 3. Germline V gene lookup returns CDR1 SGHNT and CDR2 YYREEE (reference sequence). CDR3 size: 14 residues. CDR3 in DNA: TGTGCCAGCAGCTTCGGGACTAGCGAGTACGAGCAGTACTTC. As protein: CASSFGTSEYEQYF.

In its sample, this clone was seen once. The DNA of the CDR3 is TGTGCCAGCAGTTTTCTCCTCTCCAATCAGCCCCAGCATTTT. It encodes CASSFLLSNQPQHF. The J gene is TRBJ1-5, the V gene TRBV28; the D is unclear. Trimming cost V 3 bases and J 3 bases, with 9 bases left between them. This CDR3 is 14 amino acids long. CDR1 is MDHEN, CDR2 SYDVKM, per germline. Using reference TRBV28 and TRBJ1-5 for the parts outside the CDR3, the full variable domain is DVKVTQSSRYLVKRTGEKVFLECVQDMDHENMFWYRQDPGLGLRLIYFSYDVKMKEKGDIPEGYSVSREKKERFSLILESASTNQTSMYLCASSFLLSNQPQHFGDGTRLSIL.

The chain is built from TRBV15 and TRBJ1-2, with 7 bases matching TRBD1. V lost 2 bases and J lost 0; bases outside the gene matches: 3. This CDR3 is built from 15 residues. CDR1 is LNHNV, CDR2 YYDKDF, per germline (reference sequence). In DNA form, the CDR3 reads TGTGCCACCAGCAGAAGACAGGGCCCTAACTATGGCTACACCTTC. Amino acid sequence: CATSRRQGPNYGYTF.

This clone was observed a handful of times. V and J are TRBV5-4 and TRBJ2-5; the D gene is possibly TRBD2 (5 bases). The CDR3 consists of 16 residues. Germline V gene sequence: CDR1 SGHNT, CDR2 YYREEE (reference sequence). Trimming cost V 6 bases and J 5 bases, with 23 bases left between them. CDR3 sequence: CASTLGGEGWQETQYF. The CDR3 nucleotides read TGTGCCAGCACCCTTGGAGGAGAGGGCTGGCAGGAGACCCAGTACTTC.

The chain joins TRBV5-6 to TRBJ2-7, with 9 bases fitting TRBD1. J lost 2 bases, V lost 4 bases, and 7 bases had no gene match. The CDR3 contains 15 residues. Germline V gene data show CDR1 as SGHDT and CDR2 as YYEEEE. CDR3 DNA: TGTGCCAGCAGCCCGGGACAGGGCTTTGCCTACGAGCAGTACTTC. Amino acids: CASSPGQGFAYEQYF. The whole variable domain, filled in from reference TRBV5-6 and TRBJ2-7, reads DAGVTQSPTHLIKTRGQQVTLRCSPKSGHDTVSWYQQALGQGPQFIFQYYEEEERQRGNFPDRFSGHQFPNYSSELNVNALLLGDSALYLCASSPGQGFAYEQYFGPGTRLTVT.

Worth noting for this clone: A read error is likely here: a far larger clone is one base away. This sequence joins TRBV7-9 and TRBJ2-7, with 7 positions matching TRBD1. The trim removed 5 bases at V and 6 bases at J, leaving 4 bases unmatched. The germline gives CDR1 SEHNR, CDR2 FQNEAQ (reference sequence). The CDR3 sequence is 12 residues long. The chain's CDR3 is CASSPTGFEQYF. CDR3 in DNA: TGTGCCAGCAGCCCGACAGGGTTCGAGCAGTACTTC.

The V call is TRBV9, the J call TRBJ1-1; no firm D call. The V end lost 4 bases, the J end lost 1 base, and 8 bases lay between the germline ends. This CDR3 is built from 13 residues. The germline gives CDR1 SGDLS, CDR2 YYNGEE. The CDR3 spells CASSTSGNTEAFF. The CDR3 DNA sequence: TGTGCCAGCAGCACCTCGGGGAACACTGAAGCTTTCTTT. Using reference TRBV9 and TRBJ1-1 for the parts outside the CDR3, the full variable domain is DSGVTQTPKHLITATGQRVTLRCSPRSGDLSVYWYQQSLDQGLQFLIQYYNGEERAKGNILERFSAQQFPDLHSELNLSSLELGDSALYFCASSTSGNTEAFFGQGTRLTVV.

This CDR3 is CASSPPRGGIKMNTEAFF. The CDR3 nucleotides read TGTGCCAGCAGTCCCCCTCGTGGAGGGATTAAAATGAACACTGAAGCTTTCTTT. This chain links TRBV28 with TRBJ1-1; no reliable D call. Germline assignment: CDR1 MDHEN and CDR2 SYDVKM. Trimming removed 5 bases at V and 0 bases at J, with 22 bases between. The CDR3 is made up of 18 amino acids.

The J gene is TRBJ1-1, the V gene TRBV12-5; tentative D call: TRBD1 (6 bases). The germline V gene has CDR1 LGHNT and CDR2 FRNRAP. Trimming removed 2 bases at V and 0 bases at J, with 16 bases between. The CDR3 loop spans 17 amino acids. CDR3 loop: CASGLQPKQGMNTEAFF. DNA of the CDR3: TGTGCTAGTGGTTTGCAACCGAAACAGGGTATGAACACTGAAGCTTTCTTT.

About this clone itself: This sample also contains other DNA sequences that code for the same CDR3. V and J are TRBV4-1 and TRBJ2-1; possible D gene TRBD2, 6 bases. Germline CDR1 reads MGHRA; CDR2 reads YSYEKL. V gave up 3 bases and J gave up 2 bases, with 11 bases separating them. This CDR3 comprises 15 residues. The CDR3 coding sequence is TGCGCCAGCAGCCAGGGGAGGACTACCTACAATGAGCAGTTCTTC. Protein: CASSQGRTTYNEQFF.

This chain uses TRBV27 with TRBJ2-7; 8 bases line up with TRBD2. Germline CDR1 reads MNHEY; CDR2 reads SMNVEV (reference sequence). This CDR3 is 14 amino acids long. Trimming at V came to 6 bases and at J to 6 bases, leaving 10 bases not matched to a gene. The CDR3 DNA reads TGTGCCAGCAGCTCGGGAGGGCCGTTATTCGAGCAGTACTTC. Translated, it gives CASSSGGPLFEQYF.

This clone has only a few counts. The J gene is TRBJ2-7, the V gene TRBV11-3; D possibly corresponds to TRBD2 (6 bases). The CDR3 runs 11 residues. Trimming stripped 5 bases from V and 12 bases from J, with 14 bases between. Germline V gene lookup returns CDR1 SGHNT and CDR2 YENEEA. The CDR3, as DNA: TGTGCCAGCAGCCCCCGGGAGACCAGGTACTTC. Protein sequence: CASSPRETRYF.

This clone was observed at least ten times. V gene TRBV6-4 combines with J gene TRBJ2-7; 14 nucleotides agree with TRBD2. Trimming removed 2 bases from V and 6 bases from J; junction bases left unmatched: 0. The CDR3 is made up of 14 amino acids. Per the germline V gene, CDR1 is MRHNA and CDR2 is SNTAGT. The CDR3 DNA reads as TGTGCCAGCAGTGACGGGACTAGCGGGAGCGAGCAGTACTTC. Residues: CASSDGTSGSEQYF.

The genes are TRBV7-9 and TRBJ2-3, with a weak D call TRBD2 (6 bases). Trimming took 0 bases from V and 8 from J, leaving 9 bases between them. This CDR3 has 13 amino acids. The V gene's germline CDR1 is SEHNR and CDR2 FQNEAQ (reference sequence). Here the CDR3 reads CASSLAGTATQYF. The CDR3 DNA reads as TGTGCCAGCAGCTTAGCGGGGACTGCTACGCAGTATTTT.

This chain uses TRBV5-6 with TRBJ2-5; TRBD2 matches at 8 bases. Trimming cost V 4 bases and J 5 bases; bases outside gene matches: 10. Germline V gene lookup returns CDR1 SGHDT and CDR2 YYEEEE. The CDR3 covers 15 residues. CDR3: CASSPSDGGVETQYF. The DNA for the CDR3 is TGTGCCAGCAGCCCCTCGGACGGGGGGGTGGAGACCCAGTACTTC.

CDR3 nucleotides: TGCGCCAGCACAAGCGGGAGGGCCCAAGAGACCCAGTACTTC. Residues: CASTSGRAQETQYF. V is TRBV5-1 and J is TRBJ2-5, with 10 nucleotides matching TRBD2. CDR3 length: 14 amino acids. With V trimmed by 6 bases and J by 1 base, 3 bases remained unmatched. Per germline, CDR1 SGHRS and CDR2 YFSETQ.

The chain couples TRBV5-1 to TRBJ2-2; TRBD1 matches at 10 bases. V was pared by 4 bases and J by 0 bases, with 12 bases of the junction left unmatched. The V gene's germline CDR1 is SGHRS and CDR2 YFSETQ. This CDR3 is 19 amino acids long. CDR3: CASSPRGQGPDSNTGELFF. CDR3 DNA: TGCGCCAGCAGCCCTCGGGGACAGGGGCCGGACTCGAACACCGGGGAGCTGTTTTTT.

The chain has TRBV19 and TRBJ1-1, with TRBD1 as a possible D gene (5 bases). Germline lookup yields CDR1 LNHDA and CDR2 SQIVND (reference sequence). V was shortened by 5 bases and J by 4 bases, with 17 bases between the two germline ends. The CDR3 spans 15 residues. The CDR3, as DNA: TGTGCCAGTAGTTTGTTTACGGTTGGGGCCACTGAAGCTTTCTTT. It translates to CASSLFTVGATEAFF.

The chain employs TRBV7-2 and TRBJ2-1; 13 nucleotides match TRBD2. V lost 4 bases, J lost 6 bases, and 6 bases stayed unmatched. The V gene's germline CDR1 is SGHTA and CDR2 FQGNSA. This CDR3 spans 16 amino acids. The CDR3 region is CASSYWTSGSSNEQFF. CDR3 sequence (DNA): TGTGCCAGCAGCTACTGGACTAGCGGGAGCAGCAATGAGCAGTTCTTC.

CDR3 residues: CASSSGGLNTGELFF. The DNA for the CDR3 is TGTGCCAGCAGCTCAGGGGGCCTGAACACCGGGGAGCTGTTTTTT. The V call is TRBV5-4, the J call TRBJ2-2; TRBD1 matches at 8 bases. Germline V CDR1 and CDR2: SGHNT, YYREEE (reference sequence). Germline trimming cut 3 bases from V and 1 base from J; bases unmatched to any gene: 2. The CDR3 contains 15 residues.

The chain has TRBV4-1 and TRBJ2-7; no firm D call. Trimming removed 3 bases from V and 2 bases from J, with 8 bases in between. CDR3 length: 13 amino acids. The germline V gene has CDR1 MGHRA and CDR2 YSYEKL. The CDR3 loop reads CASSQAGTYEQYF. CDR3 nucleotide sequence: TGCGCCAGCAGCCAGGCAGGTACCTACGAGCAGTACTTC.